The sample holds a few counts of the clone carrying this TCR beta chain. Measured with immunoSEQ multiplex PCR; TCRdb has only the in-frame clones, and not every one. The profile shows around 51,000 clones, around 94% of them singletons. The sample comes from a study of T cell changes during pregnancy in multiple sclerosis. Germline CDR1 is LGHNA and CDR2 is YSLEER. The V gene end was trimmed by 4 bases and the J gene end by 0 bases; junction bases not matched to a gene: 12. The CDR3 has 20 residues. The J gene is TRBJ2-1, the V gene TRBV4-3, with 13 bases aligning to TRBD2. The TCR sequence derives from a female donor with multiple sclerosis, enrolled in a pregnancy study. Material: CD4+ T cells from peripheral blood mononuclear cells, obtained in the second trimester of pregnancy. The CDR3 coding sequence is TGCGCCAGCAGCCCCCGACTAGCGGGGGGCTTAGCTAGCTCCTACAATGAGCAGTTCTTC. Translation gives CASSPRLAGGLASSYNEQFF.